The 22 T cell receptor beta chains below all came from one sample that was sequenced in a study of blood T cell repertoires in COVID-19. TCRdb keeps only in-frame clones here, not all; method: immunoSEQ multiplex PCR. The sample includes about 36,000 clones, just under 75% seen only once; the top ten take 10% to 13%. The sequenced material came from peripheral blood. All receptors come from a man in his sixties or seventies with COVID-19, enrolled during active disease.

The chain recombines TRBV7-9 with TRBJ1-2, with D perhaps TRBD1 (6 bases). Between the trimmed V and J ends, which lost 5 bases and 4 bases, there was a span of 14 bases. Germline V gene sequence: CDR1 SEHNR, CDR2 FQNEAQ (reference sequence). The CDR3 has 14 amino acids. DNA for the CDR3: TGTGCCAGCAGCCCTTATCGGGACACCTATGGCTACACCTTC. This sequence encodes CASSPYRDTYGYTF. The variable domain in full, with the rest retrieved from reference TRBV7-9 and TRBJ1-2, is DTGVSQNPRHKITKRGQNVTFRCDPISEHNRLYWYRQTLGQGPEFLTYFQNEAQLEKSRLLSDRFSAERPKGSFSTLEIQRTEQGDSAMYLCASSPYRDTYGYTFGSGTRLTVV.

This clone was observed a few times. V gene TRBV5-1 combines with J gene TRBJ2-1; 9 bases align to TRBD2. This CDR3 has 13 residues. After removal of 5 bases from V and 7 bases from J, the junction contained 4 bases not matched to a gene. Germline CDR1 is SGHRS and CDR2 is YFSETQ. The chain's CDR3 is CASRGLAWNEQFF. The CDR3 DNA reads TGCGCCAGCAGGGGACTAGCTTGGAATGAGCAGTTCTTC.

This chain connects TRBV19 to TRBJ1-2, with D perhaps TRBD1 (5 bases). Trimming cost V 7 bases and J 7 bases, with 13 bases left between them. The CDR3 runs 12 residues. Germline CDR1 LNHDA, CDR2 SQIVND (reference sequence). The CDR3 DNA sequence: TGTGCCAGTACCAAAGACAGCTTTGGCTACACCTTC. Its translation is CASTKDSFGYTF.

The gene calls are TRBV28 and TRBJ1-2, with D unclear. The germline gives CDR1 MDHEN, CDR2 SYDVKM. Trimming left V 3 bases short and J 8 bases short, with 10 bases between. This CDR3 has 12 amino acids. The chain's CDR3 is CASSLGSRGYTF. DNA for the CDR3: TGTGCCAGCAGTTTGGGGAGTCGAGGCTACACCTTC.

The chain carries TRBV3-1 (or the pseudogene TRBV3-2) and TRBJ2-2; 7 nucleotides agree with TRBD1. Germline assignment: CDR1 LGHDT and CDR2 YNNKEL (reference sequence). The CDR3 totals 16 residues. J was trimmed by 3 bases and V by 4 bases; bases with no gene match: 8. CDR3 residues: CASSRRQGFDTGELFF. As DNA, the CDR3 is TGTGCCAGCAGCCGACGACAGGGCTTCGACACCGGGGAGCTGTTTTTT.

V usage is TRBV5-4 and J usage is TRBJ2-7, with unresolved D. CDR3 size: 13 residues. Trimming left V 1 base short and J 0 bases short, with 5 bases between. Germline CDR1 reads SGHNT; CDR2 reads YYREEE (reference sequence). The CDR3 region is CASSLPSSYEQYF. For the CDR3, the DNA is TGTGCCAGCAGCTTGCCCAGCTCCTACGAGCAGTACTTC.

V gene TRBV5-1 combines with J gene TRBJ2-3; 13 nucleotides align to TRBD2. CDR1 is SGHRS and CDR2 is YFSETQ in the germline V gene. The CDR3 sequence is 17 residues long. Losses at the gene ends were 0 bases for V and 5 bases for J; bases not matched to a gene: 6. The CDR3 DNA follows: TGCGCCAGCAGCTTGGAACTAGCGGGAGGGGGGAAAGATACGCAGTATTTT. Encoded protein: CASSLELAGGGKDTQYF.

The CDR3 DNA follows: TGTGCCAGCAGGTTGACCCACGGGATGGGGCCCCAGCATTTT. This gives the protein CASRLTHGMGPQHF. The rearrangement uses TRBV7-8 and TRBJ1-5; D is ambiguous. The CDR3 has 14 residues. V lost 6 bases to trimming and J lost 9 bases, with 18 bases between them. CDR1 and CDR2 (germline): SGHVS, FQNEAQ.

CDR3 bases: TGTGCCACCAGTGATTCCATCGGGACAGTAAATCAGCCCCAGCATTTT. Its protein product is CATSDSIGTVNQPQHF. The genes are TRBV24-1 and TRBJ1-5, with 7 nucleotides matching TRBD1. The CDR3 is 16 amino acids. V trimming: 2 bases; J trimming: 4 bases; junction bases outside the gene matches: 7. Germline V gene sequence: CDR1 KGHDR, CDR2 SFDVKD.

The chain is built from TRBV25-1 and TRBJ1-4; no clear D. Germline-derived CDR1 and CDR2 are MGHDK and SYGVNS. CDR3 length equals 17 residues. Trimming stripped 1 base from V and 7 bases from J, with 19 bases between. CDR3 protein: CASSEWAQAQWAEKLFF. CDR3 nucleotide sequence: TGTGCCAGCAGTGAATGGGCCCAGGCGCAGTGGGCTGAAAAACTGTTTTTT.

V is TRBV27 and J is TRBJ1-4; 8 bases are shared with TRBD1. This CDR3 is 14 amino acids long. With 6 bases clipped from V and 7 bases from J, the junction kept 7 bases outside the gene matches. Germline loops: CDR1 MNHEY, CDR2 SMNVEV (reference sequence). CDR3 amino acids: CASRPGTGGEKLFF. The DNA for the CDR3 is TGTGCCAGCAGGCCCGGGACAGGCGGTGAAAAACTGTTTTTT.

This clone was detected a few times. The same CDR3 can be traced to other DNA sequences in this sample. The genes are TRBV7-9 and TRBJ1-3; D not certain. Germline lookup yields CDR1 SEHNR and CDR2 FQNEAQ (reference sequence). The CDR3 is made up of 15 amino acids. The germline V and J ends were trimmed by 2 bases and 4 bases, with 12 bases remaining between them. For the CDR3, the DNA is TGTGCCAGCAGCTTAAACCCTAGAGCGGGAAACACCATATATTTT. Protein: CASSLNPRAGNTIYF.

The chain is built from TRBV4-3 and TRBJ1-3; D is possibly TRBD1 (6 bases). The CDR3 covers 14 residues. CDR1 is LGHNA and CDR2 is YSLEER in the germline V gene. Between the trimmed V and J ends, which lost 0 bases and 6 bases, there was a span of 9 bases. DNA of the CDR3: TGCGCCAGCAGCCAAGATCGGGGGGCAAACACCATATATTTT. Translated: CASSQDRGANTIYF.

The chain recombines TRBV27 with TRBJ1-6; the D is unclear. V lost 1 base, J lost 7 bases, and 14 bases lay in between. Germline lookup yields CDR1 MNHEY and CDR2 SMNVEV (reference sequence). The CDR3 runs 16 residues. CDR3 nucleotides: TGTGCCAGCAGTTTATGGGGAGGATTGCGGAATTCACCCCTCCACTTT. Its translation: CASSLWGGLRNSPLHF.

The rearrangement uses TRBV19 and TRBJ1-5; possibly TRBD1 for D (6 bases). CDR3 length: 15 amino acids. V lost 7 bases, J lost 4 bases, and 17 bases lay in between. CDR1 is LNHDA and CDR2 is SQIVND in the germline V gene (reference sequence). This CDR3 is CASTGYRAVNQPQHF. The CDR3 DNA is TGTGCCAGTACCGGATACAGGGCCGTGAATCAGCCCCAGCATTTT.

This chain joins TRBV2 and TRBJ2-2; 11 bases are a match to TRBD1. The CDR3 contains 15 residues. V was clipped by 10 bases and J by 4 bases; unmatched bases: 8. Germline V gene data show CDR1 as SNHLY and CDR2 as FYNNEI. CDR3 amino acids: CAIPRTGGPTGELFF. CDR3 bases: TGTGCCATCCCCCGGACAGGGGGCCCCACCGGGGAGCTGTTTTTT.

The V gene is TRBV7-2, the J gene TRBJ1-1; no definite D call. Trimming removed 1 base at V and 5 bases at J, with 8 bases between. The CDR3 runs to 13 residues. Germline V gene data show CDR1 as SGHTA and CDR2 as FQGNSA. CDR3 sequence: CASSLGEGTEAFF. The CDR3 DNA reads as TGTGCCAGCAGCTTAGGGGAGGGAACTGAAGCTTTCTTT.

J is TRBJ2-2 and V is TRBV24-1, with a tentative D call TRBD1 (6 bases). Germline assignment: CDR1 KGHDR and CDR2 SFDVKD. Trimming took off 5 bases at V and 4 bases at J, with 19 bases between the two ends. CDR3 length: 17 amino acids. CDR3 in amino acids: CATSAFGTHGGTGELFF. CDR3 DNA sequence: TGTGCCACCAGTGCCTTCGGGACACACGGAGGCACCGGGGAGCTGTTTTTT.

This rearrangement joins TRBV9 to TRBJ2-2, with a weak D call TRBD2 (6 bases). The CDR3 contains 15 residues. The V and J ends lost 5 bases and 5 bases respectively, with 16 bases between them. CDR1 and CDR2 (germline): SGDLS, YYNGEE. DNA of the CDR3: TGTGCCAGCAGTCCCGCGGGGTCCCCGACCGGGGAGCTGTTTTTT. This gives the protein CASSPAGSPTGELFF.

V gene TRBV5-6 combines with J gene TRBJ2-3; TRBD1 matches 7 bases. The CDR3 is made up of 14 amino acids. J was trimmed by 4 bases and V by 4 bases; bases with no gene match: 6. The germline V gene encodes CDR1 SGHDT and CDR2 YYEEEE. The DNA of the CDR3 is TGTGCCAGCAGCCCCAGGGGGTTATCAGATACGCAGTATTTT. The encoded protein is CASSPRGLSDTQYF.

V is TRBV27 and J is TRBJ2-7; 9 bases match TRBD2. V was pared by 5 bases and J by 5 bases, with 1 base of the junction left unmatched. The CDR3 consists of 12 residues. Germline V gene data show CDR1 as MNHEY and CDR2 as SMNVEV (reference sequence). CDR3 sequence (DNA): TGTGCCAGCAGTAGCGGGAGGCACGAGCAGTACTTC. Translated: CASSSGRHEQYF.

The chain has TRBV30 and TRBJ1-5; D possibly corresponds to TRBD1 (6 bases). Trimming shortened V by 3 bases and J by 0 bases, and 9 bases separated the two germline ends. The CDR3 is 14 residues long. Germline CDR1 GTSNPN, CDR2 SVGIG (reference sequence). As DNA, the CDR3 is TGTGCCTGGAGACAGGGAGCTAGCAATCAGCCCCAGCATTTT. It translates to CAWRQGASNQPQHF.